The present entry profiles one T cell receptor (beta chain) with its context. Other DNA sequences in this sample translate to the same CDR3. This sample stems from a study of T cell responses to AZD1222 COVID-19 vaccine. Study in general: Analyses pooled second doses at about 4 or about 12 weeks.

Trimming removed 1 base at V and 0 bases at J, with 4 bases between. This CDR3 contains 14 residues. Germline V lookup: CDR1 SEHNR, CDR2 FQNEAQ (reference sequence). TCRdb keeps only in-frame clones here, not all; method: immunoSEQ multiplex PCR. The table includes 100,000 to 150,000 clones, 87% detected once. The sequencing here drew on peripheral blood, taken on day 0 of AZD1222 vaccination. This sequence joins TRBV7-9 and TRBJ1-3; D not resolved. The TCR was taken from an adult in good health. CDR3 sequence reads: CASSLDHSGNTIYF. The CDR3 nucleotides read TGTGCCAGCAGCTTAGATCACTCTGGAAACACCATATATTTT.